This TCR beta chain comes out of a study of T cells and copy number aberrations in small-cell lung cancer. Remarks on this clone: What it binds is unknown.

Findings of the study overall: Adjacent lung showed higher T-cell richness and clonality than tumors; density difference nonsignificant. All specimens were formalin-fixed paraffin-embedded tissue, prone to sequencing artifacts.

Donors had limited-stage small-cell lung cancer and underwent surgical resection in Hangzhou, China, between about 2008 and 2021. No donor received chemotherapy or radiotherapy before surgery, nor immunotherapy before or after it. TCRdb keeps only in-frame clones here, not all; method: immunoSEQ multiplex PCR. The sample gives approximately 1,500 clones, approximately 86% of which show up once; 6% to 6.5% is in the top ten. Sequencing was performed on normal tissue next to the tumor. The source is a man aged 60-69 years with small cell lung cancer.

CDR3 in DNA: TGTGCCAGCAGCCCTTTTGGTAGCGATTACGAGCAGTACTTC. This encodes CASSPFGSDYEQYF. The V call is TRBV7-9, the J call TRBJ2-7; TRBD2 might be the D (5 bases). Germline CDR1 SEHNR, CDR2 FQNEAQ (reference sequence). CDR3 length: 14 residues. V was trimmed by 5 bases and J by 4 bases, leaving 15 bases between them.